Presented here are 27 T cell receptor beta chains from one specimen sequenced in a study of cytomegalovirus exposure and HLA in healthy donors. This PCR relied on a set of 60 Vbeta primers and 13 Jbeta primers. The table came from immunoSEQ multiplex PCR; TCRdb's copy has only in-frame clones and leaves some out. The table includes 110,000 or so clones, 82% detected once. The sample taken for sequencing was PBMCs. All receptors come from a woman under 30 in good health and CMV-seronegative.

The gene calls are TRBV5-1 and TRBJ2-2; 11 bases agree with TRBD2. Per germline, CDR1 SGHRS and CDR2 YFSETQ. CDR3 length: 16 amino acids. J was trimmed by 5 bases and V by 4 bases; bases with no gene match: 7. The CDR3: CASSLTSGSNTGELFF. The DNA of the CDR3 is TGCGCCAGCAGCCTTACTAGCGGGAGTAATACCGGGGAGCTGTTTTTT. The whole variable domain, remainder taken from reference TRBV5-1 and TRBJ2-2, is KAGVTQTPRYLIKTRGQQVTLSCSPISGHRSVSWYQQTPGQGLQFLFEYFSETQRNKGNFPGRFSGRQFSNSRSEMNVSTLELGDSALYLCASSLTSGSNTGELFFGEGSRLTVL.

The chain employs TRBV7-2 and TRBJ1-5, with 9 nucleotides matching TRBD1. CDR3 length: 15 amino acids. Germline-derived CDR1 and CDR2 are SGHTA and FQGNSA. Losses at the gene ends were 5 bases for V and 5 bases for J; bases not matched to a gene: 7. Here the CDR3 DNA reads TGTGCCAGCAGCCCGCCGGGACAGGGTGATCAGCCCCAGCATTTT. Its translation: CASSPPGQGDQPQHF.

This chain uses TRBV7-8 with TRBJ2-5, with D hard to call. The germline CDR1 and CDR2 sequences are SGHVS and FQNEAQ. Trimming shortened V by 2 bases and J by 0 bases, and 7 bases separated the two germline ends. The CDR3 length is 14 residues. The CDR3 DNA follows: TGTGCCAGCAGCTTACTACAGTACCAAGAGACCCAGTACTTC. Encoded protein: CASSLLQYQETQYF.

This clone was counted a single time. The chain's CDR3 is CASSLGQGRNTIYF. The CDR3 DNA reads as TGTGCCAGTTCCCTGGGACAGGGACGAAACACCATATATTTT. V usage is TRBV19 and J usage is TRBJ1-3, with 9 nucleotides matching TRBD1. CDR3 length equals 14 residues. The V segment lost 8 bases and the J segment 5 bases; nucleotides outside the gene matches: 7. Germline CDR1 reads LNHDA; CDR2 reads SQIVND (reference sequence).

The CDR3 DNA reads TGTGCCTGGAGTGATTTTCACAGGGGGACGTATGGCTACACCTTC. As protein: CAWSDFHRGTYGYTF. The V and J genes are TRBV30 and TRBJ1-2; 8 bases line up with TRBD1. This CDR3 has 15 residues. V was clipped by 1 base and J by 5 bases; unmatched bases: 9. Germline-derived CDR1 and CDR2 are GTSNPN and SVGIG (reference sequence).

CDR3 sequence reads: CAWSTRQADQPQHF. CDR3 nucleotides: TGTGCCTGGAGTACTAGACAGGCGGATCAGCCCCAGCATTTT. This chain joins TRBV30 and TRBJ1-5; D might be TRBD1 (6 bases). From germline, CDR1 is GTSNPN and CDR2 SVGIG (reference sequence). V was trimmed by 2 bases and J by 5 bases, leaving 13 bases between them. This CDR3 is built from 14 residues.

A few counts support this clone. This chain connects TRBV29-1 to TRBJ2-3; no clear D gene. Per germline, CDR1 SQVTM and CDR2 ANQGSEA. The CDR3 spans 14 residues. The V end was cut by 6 bases, the J end by 0 bases, with 13 bases between. The CDR3 nucleotides read TGCAGCGTCCGCCGAACAGATAGCACAGATACGCAGTATTTT. It specifies CSVRRTDSTDTQYF.

This chain uses TRBV5-6 with TRBJ2-1; 12 bases align to TRBD1. The CDR3 spans 15 residues. Per the germline V gene, CDR1 is SGHDT and CDR2 is YYEEEE. With 4 bases clipped from V and 9 bases from J, the junction kept 8 bases outside the gene matches. The CDR3 nucleotides read TGTGCCAGCAGCGTTGGGGGGACAGGGGGCCTTGAGCAGTTCTTC. Protein product: CASSVGGTGGLEQFF.

This clone was picked up a small number of times. The rearrangement uses TRBV28 and TRBJ2-5; D is ambiguous. Trimming stripped 2 bases from V and 5 bases from J, with 15 bases between. Per germline, CDR1 MDHEN and CDR2 SYDVKM. The CDR3 loop spans 15 amino acids. CDR3: CASSLSEAREETQYF. DNA for the CDR3: TGTGCCAGCAGTTTAAGCGAGGCCAGAGAGGAGACCCAGTACTTC.

The chain is built from TRBV1 and TRBJ2-5; no check of the table's D call, TRBD2, against the DNA was made. TRBV1 is annotated as a pseudogene. CDR3 length: 13 amino acids. The CDR3 loop is CASSHRSRETQYF. CDR3 DNA sequence: TGCGCCAGCAGCCATCGATCCCGGGAGACCCAGTACTTC.

This clone was seen more than once but under ten times. The chain employs TRBV6-5 and TRBJ2-7; D may be TRBD1 (6 bases). With 7 bases removed from V and 0 bases from J, the gap between germline ends came to 13 bases. CDR1 and CDR2 (germline): MNHEY, SVGAGI. The CDR3 runs to 14 residues. The CDR3 bases are TGTGCCAGCATGGGTAGGGGGAGCTCCTACGAGCAGTACGTC. Translating gives CASMGRGSSYEQYV.

This rearrangement joins TRBV5-1 to TRBJ2-3; TRBD1 aligns across 7 bases. Germline CDR1 reads SGHRS; CDR2 reads YFSETQ. The V gene end was trimmed by 3 bases and the J gene end by 2 bases; junction bases not matched to a gene: 6. The CDR3 is made up of 15 amino acids. CDR3 loop: CASSYLGQYTDTQYF. In nucleotides, the CDR3 is TGCGCCAGCAGCTATTTGGGACAGTACACAGATACGCAGTATTTT.

The CDR3 nucleotides read TGTGCCAGCAACACGGGACAGGGGGCATTGCCTGAGCAGTTCTTC. This codes for CASNTGQGALPEQFF. This sequence joins TRBV7-9 and TRBJ2-1; 12 positions agree with TRBD1. The germline CDR1 and CDR2 sequences are SEHNR and FQNEAQ (reference sequence). This CDR3 has 15 residues. V shed 7 bases and J 9 bases; nucleotides not matched to a gene: 10.

The chain uses TRBV27 and TRBJ2-6; D is uncertain. Germline V gene data show CDR1 as MNHEY and CDR2 as SMNVEV (reference sequence). This CDR3 is built from 14 residues. Trimming removed 5 bases at V and 4 bases at J, with 9 bases between. The CDR3 bases are TGTGCCAGCAGTGAGATTTCAGGGGCCAACGTCCTGACTTTC. Translation: CASSEISGANVLTF.

In this sample, this clone turned up once. The CDR3 region has the DNA TGTGCCAGCAGCTTGCCAGGGCACTATGGCTACACCTTC. Encoded protein: CASSLPGHYGYTF. V usage is TRBV5-8 and J usage is TRBJ1-2, with D maybe TRBD1 (5 bases). This CDR3 spans 13 amino acids. The germline V gene has CDR1 SGHTS and CDR2 YDEGEE. The germline V and J ends were trimmed by 1 base and 3 bases, with 7 bases remaining between them.

This chain links TRBV6-5 with TRBJ2-1; weak D call: TRBD2 (7 bases). This CDR3 is 13 amino acids long. V dropped 8 bases and J dropped 6 bases, with 14 bases sitting between them. Germline V gene data show CDR1 as MNHEY and CDR2 as SVGAGI. CDR3 nucleotide sequence: TGTGCCAGCTGGGGGGGCGGAGGCAATGAGCAGTTCTTC. Its protein product is CASWGGGGNEQFF.

The CDR3: CASLERGSPSTGELFF. CDR3 bases: TGTGCCAGCTTAGAGCGGGGCTCGCCCAGCACCGGGGAGCTGTTTTTT. This sequence joins TRBV7-2 and TRBJ2-2; 7 positions agree with TRBD2. CDR1 is SGHTA and CDR2 is FQGNSA in the germline V gene. V shed 8 bases and J 4 bases; nucleotides not matched to a gene: 13. The CDR3 extends over 16 amino acids.

The genes are TRBV2 and TRBJ1-6; no reliable D call. The CDR3 runs to 13 residues. CDR1 and CDR2 from the germline V gene are SNHLY and FYNNEI. Deletions cut 8 bases from V and 7 bases from J, with 12 bases between. The CDR3: CASLSTLNSPLHF. In DNA form, the CDR3 reads TGTGCCAGCCTTAGTACGCTAAATTCACCCCTCCACTTT.

The chain has TRBV5-1 and TRBJ2-3, with D possibly TRBD2 on 5 matching bases. Germline V lookup: CDR1 SGHRS, CDR2 YFSETQ. V lost 0 bases and J 1 base, leaving 9 bases between the germline ends. The CDR3 has 15 residues. This chain's CDR3 is CASSLAGIGTDTQYF. The CDR3 nucleotides read TGCGCCAGCAGCTTGGCGGGGATCGGCACAGATACGCAGTATTTT.

V usage is TRBV6-9 and J usage is TRBJ1-2; D is possibly TRBD1 (5 bases). The CDR3 loop spans 16 amino acids. Trimming cost V 4 bases and J 0 bases, with 15 bases left between them. Germline V CDR1 and CDR2: MNHGY, SVAAGI. The CDR3 loop is CASSSRRQLANYGYTF. CDR3 bases: TGTGCCAGCAGTTCGAGACGACAGTTAGCTAACTATGGCTACACCTTC.

J is TRBJ2-2 and V is TRBV30; TRBD1 might be the D (5 bases). This CDR3 is 13 amino acids long. Germline assignment: CDR1 GTSNPN and CDR2 SVGIG (reference sequence). Trimming stripped 0 bases from V and 8 bases from J, with 10 bases between. The CDR3 nucleotides are TGTGCCTGGAGTGTCTCAGGGTTGGGGGAGCTGTTTTTT. Translation gives CAWSVSGLGELFF.

The chain combines TRBV5-5 with TRBJ2-7, with a possible D match to TRBD2 (6 bases). In germline, CDR1 is SGHKS, CDR2 YYEKEE (reference sequence). CDR3 length equals 12 residues. Trimming took 7 bases from V and 3 from J, leaving 11 bases between them. CDR3 nucleotide sequence: TGTGCCAGCTTCTTAGCGGTCTACGAGCAGTACGTC. This translates into CASFLAVYEQYV.

The J gene is TRBJ2-7, the V gene TRBV7-2, with D unresolved. V was trimmed by 2 bases and J by 2 bases, leaving 7 bases between them. Germline CDR1 is SGHTA and CDR2 is FQGNSA. The CDR3 consists of 13 residues. The CDR3 sequence is CASSLTETYEQYV. The CDR3 region has the DNA TGTGCCAGCAGCTTAACGGAGACCTACGAGCAGTACGTC.

V usage is TRBV7-2 and J usage is TRBJ1-5; D remains ambiguous. This CDR3 spans 15 amino acids. Germline V gene data show CDR1 as SGHTA and CDR2 as FQGNSA. The V gene lost 0 bases and the J gene lost 8 bases, with 14 bases spanning the gap. The CDR3 DNA follows: TGTGCCAGCAGCTTAGCGGGCAGCCCCACAAAGCCCCAGCATTTT. Its translation is CASSLAGSPTKPQHF.

On this clone: A read error may produce the germline difference seen at one junction end. This chain links TRBV29-1 with TRBJ2-1; tentatively, D is TRBD2 (6 bases). Germline CDR1 SQVTM, CDR2 ANQGSEA. CDR3 length: 12 residues. In nucleotides, the CDR3 is TGCAGCGTTGGGACTATCTACAATGAGCAGCTCTTC. This sequence encodes CSVGTIYNEQLF.

This clone came up a few times. The CDR3 region has the DNA TGTGCCAGCAGTGCTGGGACAGAAAGAATCACAGATACGCAGTATTTT. This sequence encodes CASSAGTERITDTQYF. The chain recombines TRBV2 with TRBJ2-3; 7 nucleotides line up with TRBD1. Trimming took 4 bases from V and 2 from J; bases not matched to a gene: 9. This CDR3 region has 16 residues. Germline CDR1 reads SNHLY; CDR2 reads FYNNEI.

V is TRBV10-1 and J is TRBJ2-3; no reliable D call. Between the trimmed V and J ends, which lost 4 bases and 1 base, there was a span of 9 bases. This CDR3 is built from 14 residues. Germline V gene sequence: CDR1 WNHNN, CDR2 SYGVQD (reference sequence). CDR3 protein: CASSGQSGTDTQYF. CDR3 nucleotides: TGCGCCAGCAGTGGGCAGTCAGGCACAGATACGCAGTATTTT.